The 6 T cell receptor beta chains listed next were all sequenced from one sample in a study of metastatic and nonmetastatic thyroid tumors. Treatment of any kind had been given to no patient before thyroid surgery. MiXCR re-clonotyped the PCR reads for TCRdb. The sample records around 34,000 clones, around 20% being singletons. Sequenced sample: blood. These TCRs come from a female donor with papillary thyroid cancer or a benign thyroid nodule (not recorded which). Some clones in this sample may be carry-over from other donors' samples.

To note about this clone: The sample carries other DNA sequences with the same CDR3. This chain links TRBV4-1 with TRBJ1-3, with D unresolved. Germline CDR1 is MGHRA and CDR2 is YSYEKL. Trimming took 0 bases from V and 0 from J, leaving 6 bases between them. The CDR3 is 15 amino acids. The CDR3: CASSQEADSGNTIYF. The DNA of the CDR3 is TGCGCCAGCAGCCAAGAGGCAGACTCTGGAAACACCATATATTTT.

This clone was picked up many times. The same CDR3 can be traced to other DNA sequences in this sample. The rearrangement joins TRBV14 to TRBJ1-2, with D unclear. The V end was cut by 1 base, the J end by 4 bases, with 4 bases between. CDR3 size: 12 residues. Germline assignment: CDR1 SGHDN and CDR2 FVKESK. CDR3 in DNA: TGTGCCAGCAGCCAAGGGGCCTATGGCTACACCTTC. It encodes CASSQGAYGYTF.

This clone was picked up many times. This chain uses TRBV10-3 with TRBJ1-2; 12 bases map to TRBD1. The CDR3 totals 14 residues. CDR1 is ENHRY and CDR2 is SYGVKD in the germline V gene. Trimming cost V 2 bases and J 7 bases; bases outside gene matches: 2. CDR3 region: CAISEGTGGSGYTF. DNA of the CDR3: TGTGCCATCAGTGAGGGGACAGGGGGCTCTGGCTACACCTTC.

This clone was seen ten or more times. CDR3 DNA: TGCAGCGTTGGGGGGGCTCCCAATCAGCCCCAGCATTTT. Its protein product is CSVGGAPNQPQHF. The rearrangement uses TRBV29-1 and TRBJ1-5, with D possibly being TRBD1 (6 bases). V shed 4 bases and J shed 3 bases, with 10 bases lying between them. Germline CDR1 reads SQVTM; CDR2 reads ANQGSEA. This CDR3 has 13 amino acids.

The V call is TRBV9, the J call TRBJ2-2; weak D call: TRBD1 (6 bases). Germline lookup yields CDR1 SGDLS and CDR2 YYNGEE. V gave up 0 bases and J gave up 7 bases, with 13 bases separating them. CDR3 size: 15 residues. The CDR3 region has the DNA TGTGCCAGCAGCGTAGTAGTAGGGGGAAGCGGGGAGCTGTTTTTT. This sequence encodes CASSVVVGGSGELFF. Full variable domain (outside the CDR3, taken from reference TRBV9 and TRBJ2-2): DSGVTQTPKHLITATGQRVTLRCSPRSGDLSVYWYQQSLDQGLQFLIQYYNGEERAKGNILERFSAQQFPDLHSELNLSSLELGDSALYFCASSVVVGGSGELFFGEGSRLTVL.

This clone was found many times. The chain carries TRBV2 and TRBJ1-6; 9 bases line up with TRBD1. The germline gives CDR1 SNHLY, CDR2 FYNNEI. J lost 3 bases, V lost 6 bases, and 3 bases had no gene match. CDR3 length: 15 amino acids. The CDR3 reads CASSDRGFYNSPLHF. As DNA, the CDR3 is TGTGCCAGCAGCGACAGGGGGTTCTATAATTCACCCCTCCACTTT. Looking up the rest from reference TRBV2 and TRBJ1-6 gives the full variable domain: EPEVTQTPSHQVTQMGQEVILRCVPISNHLYFYWYRQILGQKVEFLVSFYNNEISEKSEIFDDQFSVERPDGSNFTLKIRSTKLEDSAMYFCASSDRGFYNSPLHFGNGTRLTVT.